This T cell receptor beta chain came from a study of response to subunit inactivated influenza vaccine. The ends lost 7 bases at V and 3 bases at J; junction bases unmatched: 5. The CDR3 spans 13 residues. Germline CDR1 is GTSNPN and CDR2 is SVGIG (reference sequence). At least ten counts were recorded for this clonotype. Its antigen is unidentified. From the RT-PCR reads, TCRdb called clonotypes with MiXCR, one entry per CDR3 protein. The sample gives about 240,000 distinct CDR3 sequences, 9.5% to 15% of which show up once; approximately 8.3% is in the top ten. Study findings and constraints: The authors suggested that every seasonal influenza vaccination recruits few new T cells.

This receptor was obtained from a man aged 50 to 59 who received an inactivated influenza vaccine. The rearrangement links TRBV30 to TRBJ2-1, with 8 bases identical to TRBD2. The material sequenced was non-naive T cells sorted from PBMCs, taken around two weeks before vaccination. CDR3 amino acids: CASGGDLYNEQFF. The CDR3 DNA reads TGTGCCTCCGGGGGGGACCTCTACAATGAGCAGTTCTTC.